Presented here are 28 T cell receptor beta chains from one specimen sequenced in a study of T cell responses to AZD1222 COVID-19 vaccine. The data were produced by immunoSEQ multiplex PCR, yet TCRdb's version contains in-frame clones alone and is incomplete. The sample consists of around 64,000 clones, 83% of them appearing once. The sequencing used peripheral blood, collected 28 days after the second AZD1222 dose. These receptors originate from an adult who received the AZD1222 COVID-19 vaccine.

The chain couples TRBV7-9 to TRBJ1-1; D is unresolved. V dropped 5 bases and J dropped 1 base, with 14 bases sitting between them. The germline V gene has CDR1 SEHNR and CDR2 FQNEAQ (reference sequence). This CDR3 region has 15 residues. The chain's CDR3 is CASSPREYQNTEAFF. For the CDR3, the DNA is TGTGCCAGCAGCCCACGAGAGTATCAGAACACTGAAGCTTTCTTT.

V is TRBV28 and J is TRBJ1-5, with TRBD1 matching over 10 bases. The CDR3 sequence is 14 residues long. Germline lookup yields CDR1 MDHEN and CDR2 SYDVKM. Germline trimming cut 6 bases from V and 8 bases from J; bases unmatched to any gene: 7. The CDR3: CASSPGTGEKPQHF. The CDR3 nucleotides read TGTGCCAGCAGCCCCGGGACAGGGGAAAAGCCCCAGCATTTT.

On this clone itself: The sample contains more than one DNA sequence encoding this CDR3. The chain joins TRBV5-1 to TRBJ2-7; 11 bases are a match to TRBD1. The CDR3 extends over 14 amino acids. V lost 2 bases, J lost 4 bases, and 2 bases stayed unmatched. Germline V gives CDR1 SGHRS, CDR2 YFSETQ. CDR3 region: CASSFGTGGYEQYF. The CDR3 DNA follows: TGCGCCAGCAGCTTTGGGACAGGGGGGTACGAGCAGTACTTC.

The chain uses TRBV28 and TRBJ2-7, with TRBD1 matching 9 bases. V shed 8 bases and J 1 base; nucleotides not matched to a gene: 12. The germline CDR1 and CDR2 sequences are MDHEN and SYDVKM. This CDR3 has 16 residues. CDR3 region: CASLPTGQGRSYEQYF. CDR3 nucleotides: TGTGCCAGCCTCCCCACGGGACAGGGACGTTCCTACGAGCAGTACTTC.

The CDR3: CASSDRGLGQPQHF. CDR3 nucleotide sequence: TGTGCCAGCTCAGACAGGGGGTTGGGTCAGCCCCAGCATTTT. The chain recombines TRBV18 with TRBJ1-5, with 9 bases identical to TRBD1. V shed 5 bases, J shed 6 bases, and the junction held 5 bases outside the gene matches. Germline V gene data show CDR1 as KGHSH and CDR2 as LQKENI. This CDR3 comprises 14 residues.

The chain links TRBV7-8 to TRBJ2-3; 7 bases are a match to TRBD1. The germline gives CDR1 SGHVS, CDR2 FQNEAQ. This CDR3 spans 16 amino acids. Trimming cost V 1 base and J 4 bases; bases outside gene matches: 8. This CDR3 reads CASSLVNRGYPDTQYF. In nucleotides, the CDR3 is TGTGCCAGCAGCTTAGTAAACAGGGGATATCCAGATACGCAGTATTTT.

This chain connects TRBV12-3 or TRBV12-4 to TRBJ1-1; TRBD1 agrees at 8 bases. The CDR3 sequence is 12 residues long. The V segment lost 6 bases and the J segment 5 bases; nucleotides outside the gene matches: 2. This CDR3 is CASSRQGTEAFF. CDR3 bases: TGTGCCAGCAGCAGACAGGGGACTGAAGCTTTCTTT.

The chain employs TRBV27 and TRBJ1-1; D possibly corresponds to TRBD1 (6 bases). V lost 5 bases to trimming and J lost 7 bases, with 11 bases between them. In germline, CDR1 is MNHEY, CDR2 SMNVEV (reference sequence). The length of the CDR3 is 12 residues. CDR3 residues: CASSETGFEAFF. Here the CDR3 DNA reads TGTGCCAGCAGTGAGACAGGATTTGAAGCTTTCTTT.

The V call is TRBV4-3, the J call TRBJ1-5; no reliable D call. Germline V CDR1 and CDR2: LGHNA, YSLEER. This CDR3 is 15 amino acids long. V was trimmed by 1 base and J by 7 bases, leaving 14 bases between them. CDR3 residues: CASSQVVGPDQPQHF. CDR3 DNA sequence: TGCGCCAGCAGCCAAGTGGTAGGCCCTGACCAGCCCCAGCATTTT.

The J gene is TRBJ1-2, the V gene TRBV5-1; 7 bases are a match to TRBD1. The CDR3 covers 14 residues. J lost 7 bases, V lost 6 bases, and 12 bases had no gene match. In germline, CDR1 is SGHRS, CDR2 YFSETQ. CDR3 DNA: TGCGCCAGCAACAGTGGGGACAGTGGCATTGGCTACACCTTC. This encodes CASNSGDSGIGYTF.

V is TRBV19 and J is TRBJ1-1; D remains ambiguous. The V end lost 0 bases, the J end lost 5 bases, and 13 bases lay between the germline ends. Germline V CDR1 and CDR2: LNHDA, SQIVND (reference sequence). The CDR3 loop spans 15 amino acids. CDR3 region: CASSIDDTPRTEAFF. As DNA, the CDR3 is TGTGCCAGTAGTATAGATGACACCCCCCGAACTGAAGCTTTCTTT.

This chain connects TRBV6-1 to TRBJ2-7, with D perhaps given as TRBD1 or TRBD2 (6 bases each). CDR1 MNHNS and CDR2 SASEGT come from the germline V gene. V shed 3 bases and J shed 3 bases, with 12 bases lying between them. This CDR3 spans 14 amino acids. This CDR3 reads CASSDGGNLYEQYF. The CDR3 nucleotides are TGTGCCAGCAGTGACGGGGGCAACCTCTACGAGCAGTACTTC.

A remark on this clone: Other nucleotide sequences in the sample specify the same CDR3. The chain carries TRBV4-3 and TRBJ1-1; D unclear. The CDR3 covers 14 residues. Germline loops: CDR1 LGHNA, CDR2 YSLEER. Trimming left V 0 bases short and J 1 base short, with 6 bases between. This CDR3 is CASSQDRGNTEAFF. For the CDR3, the DNA is TGCGCCAGCAGCCAAGATCGCGGGAACACTGAAGCTTTCTTT.

The chain uses TRBV7-9 and TRBJ2-3; D is unclear. V was clipped by 1 base and J by 6 bases, with 20 bases between them. The CDR3 totals 17 residues. Germline loops: CDR1 SEHNR, CDR2 FQNEAQ (reference sequence). The DNA for the CDR3 is TGTGCCAGCAGCTTAGGCCACATAGGAAGGGATTTGGATACGCAGTATTTT. It encodes CASSLGHIGRDLDTQYF.

This sequence joins TRBV9 and TRBJ1-2; D remains unclear. This CDR3 comprises 18 residues. Trimming took off 2 bases at V and 2 bases at J, with 22 bases between the two ends. Germline CDR1 and CDR2: SGDLS and YYNGEE. CDR3 coding DNA: TGTGCCAGCAGCGTCCCGGGCCCCGAGGGAGTTTTAAACTATGGCTACACCTTC. Protein sequence: CASSVPGPEGVLNYGYTF. Using reference TRBV9 and TRBJ1-2 for the parts outside the CDR3, the full variable domain is DSGVTQTPKHLITATGQRVTLRCSPRSGDLSVYWYQQSLDQGLQFLIQYYNGEERAKGNILERFSAQQFPDLHSELNLSSLELGDSALYFCASSVPGPEGVLNYGYTFGSGTRLTVV.

The V gene is TRBV6-1, the J gene TRBJ1-4, with a weak D call TRBD1 (5 bases). The CDR3 is 15 amino acids. Between the trimmed V and J ends, which lost 2 bases and 5 bases, there was a span of 12 bases. Looked up from germline, CDR1 is MNHNS and CDR2 is SASEGT. The CDR3 nucleotides are TGTGCCAGCAGTGAACCGGGACGGAAAAATGAAAAACTGTTTTTT. Amino acids: CASSEPGRKNEKLFF.

The chain couples TRBV5-5 to TRBJ1-2; D gene ambiguous. Germline V gene lookup returns CDR1 SGHKS and CDR2 YYEKEE (reference sequence). V was clipped by 0 bases and J by 4 bases, with 13 bases between them. This CDR3 is built from 15 residues. The CDR3 DNA follows: TGTGCCAGCAGCTTGGGTATGGGGTTGCTCTATGGCTACACCTTC. Translation gives CASSLGMGLLYGYTF.

The chain joins TRBV28 to TRBJ1-2, with D possibly being TRBD1 (5 bases). This CDR3 spans 16 amino acids. The V end lost 5 bases, the J end lost 1 base, and 17 bases lay between the germline ends. Per the germline V gene, CDR1 is MDHEN and CDR2 is SYDVKM. Here the CDR3 DNA reads TGTGCCAGCAGTGCCCCGGGGCAGGACCTTAACTATGGCTACACCTTC. This sequence encodes CASSAPGQDLNYGYTF.

The rearrangement joins TRBV3-1 (or the pseudogene TRBV3-2) to TRBJ2-7, with D perhaps TRBD1 (5 bases). This CDR3 comprises 14 residues. V was cut by 5 bases and J by 6 bases, with 17 bases left in between. Germline V CDR1 and CDR2: LGHDT, YNNKEL (reference sequence). As DNA, the CDR3 is TGTGCCAGCAGCGTTATGCTAGGGGTGTCCGAGCAGTACTTC. This sequence encodes CASSVMLGVSEQYF.

The chain links TRBV14 to TRBJ1-3; D uncertain. This CDR3 spans 16 amino acids. V shed 0 bases and J shed 0 bases, with 9 bases lying between them. Germline values: CDR1 SGHDN, CDR2 FVKESK. In DNA form, the CDR3 reads TGTGCCAGCAGCCAAGAGTGGACGGCCTCTGGAAACACCATATATTTT. Its protein product is CASSQEWTASGNTIYF. Combining the CDR3 with reference TRBV14 and TRBJ1-3 gives the whole variable domain EAGVTQFPSHSVIEKGQTVTLRCDPISGHDNLYWYRRVMGKEIKFLLHFVKESKQDESGMPNNRFLAERTGGTYSTLKVQPAELEDSGVYFCASSQEWTASGNTIYFGEGSWLTVV.

This clone came up once. The chain recombines TRBV5-1 with TRBJ1-3, with D perhaps matching TRBD1 (5 bases). The CDR3 extends over 15 amino acids. V gave up 0 bases and J gave up 1 base, with 8 bases separating them. The germline V gene encodes CDR1 SGHRS and CDR2 YFSETQ. The CDR3 DNA reads as TGCGCCAGCAGCTTGGAGGGGATGTCTGGAAACACCATATATTTT. Translated: CASSLEGMSGNTIYF.

The chain combines TRBV21-1 with TRBJ1-5; the DNA was not used to check the table's D call, TRBD1. TRBV21-1 is deemed a pseudogene. This CDR3 has 16 amino acids. This chain's CDR3 is CASSKALRGSNQPQHF. In DNA, the CDR3 is TGTGCCAGCAGCAAAGCGCTCAGGGGTAGCAATCAGCCCCAGCATTTT.

The J gene is TRBJ2-5, the V gene TRBV9, with a tentative D call TRBD2 (6 bases). The CDR3 is 15 amino acids. Germline V gene sequence: CDR1 SGDLS, CDR2 YYNGEE. V lost 4 bases and J 4 bases, leaving 17 bases between the germline ends. The CDR3 DNA reads as TGTGCCAGCAGCCCGAGAGGGTGGGGAGGAGAGACCCAGTACTTC. This encodes CASSPRGWGGETQYF.

The V call is TRBV19, the J call TRBJ1-5; 7 bases are a match to TRBD1. Germline CDR1 is LNHDA and CDR2 is SQIVND (reference sequence). This CDR3 has 14 residues. J lost 5 bases, V lost 5 bases, and 6 bases had no gene match. The DNA for the CDR3 is TGTGCCAGTAGTTCAGTAACAGGGGATCAGCCCCAGCATTTT. Amino acid sequence: CASSSVTGDQPQHF.

The chain couples TRBV7-2 to TRBJ1-1; D is uncertain. V lost 0 bases and J lost 4, with 12 bases in between. This CDR3 is built from 15 residues. CDR1 is SGHTA, CDR2 FQGNSA, per germline. The CDR3 DNA follows: TGTGCCAGCAGCTTAGCTTTTGTCGGATTCACTGAAGCTTTCTTT. This gives the protein CASSLAFVGFTEAFF.

This chain connects TRBV11-3 to TRBJ1-1; D is ambiguous. Trimming stripped 2 bases from V and 7 bases from J, with 11 bases between. The germline V gene has CDR1 SGHNT and CDR2 YENEEA. CDR3 size: 13 residues. In DNA, the CDR3 is TGTGCCAGCAGCTTATTCGACGGAGGTGAAGCTTTCTTT. Translated, it gives CASSLFDGGEAFF. Complete variable domain (other parts from reference TRBV11-3 and TRBJ1-1): EAGVVQSPRYKIIEKKQPVAFWCNPISGHNTLYWYLQNLGQGPELLIRYENEEAVDDSQLPKDRFSAERLKGVDSTLKIQPAELGDSAVYLCASSLFDGGEAFFGQGTRLTVV.

The gene calls are TRBV10-2 and TRBJ2-3, with no clear D. V dropped 3 bases and J dropped 5 bases, with 15 bases sitting between them. Germline values: CDR1 WSHSY, CDR2 SAAADI. The CDR3 loop spans 15 amino acids. DNA of the CDR3: TGCGCCAGCAGTGATGGGCGAACCGGTCTAGATACGCAGTATTTT. Its protein product is CASSDGRTGLDTQYF.

J is TRBJ1-6 and V is TRBV7-2; D unclear. This CDR3 comprises 14 residues. Trimming removed 2 bases at V and 8 bases at J, with 10 bases between. Germline V gene lookup returns CDR1 SGHTA and CDR2 FQGNSA. CDR3 loop: CASSLLLKDSPLHF. In DNA form, the CDR3 reads TGTGCCAGCAGCTTACTGTTGAAGGATTCACCCCTCCACTTT.